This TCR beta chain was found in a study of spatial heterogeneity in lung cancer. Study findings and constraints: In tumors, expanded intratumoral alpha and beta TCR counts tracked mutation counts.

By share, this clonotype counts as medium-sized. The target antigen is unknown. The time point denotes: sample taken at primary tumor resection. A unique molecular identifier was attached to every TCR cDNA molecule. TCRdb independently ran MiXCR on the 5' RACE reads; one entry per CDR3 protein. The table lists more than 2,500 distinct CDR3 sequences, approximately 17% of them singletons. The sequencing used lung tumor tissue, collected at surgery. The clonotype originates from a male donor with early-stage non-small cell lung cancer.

The CDR3 nucleotides are TGCAGTGCTAGACCTGAAGGGGGCAACACTGAAGCTTTCTTT. Translating it yields CSARPEGGNTEAFF. The chain recombines TRBV20-1 with TRBJ1-1, with 7 positions matching TRBD1. This CDR3 region has 14 residues. Trimming cost V 2 bases and J 2 bases; bases outside gene matches: 5. Germline CDR1 is DFQATT and CDR2 is SNEGSKA (reference sequence).